These 8 T cell receptor beta chains originate from one sample sequenced in a study of vaccination and CD4 T cells after COVID-19. Described treatment: approximately nine-day PBMC culture with coronavirus spike peptide pools or control peptides (ViraFEST assay). Their antigen targets remain unknown. Sequenced with the Oncomine TCR Beta short-read assay was DNA taken from cultured CD4+ T cells. TCRdb fed the PCR reads into MiXCR, producing one record per CDR3 protein. The sample records under 5,500 distinct CDR3 sequences, 65% to 80% being singletons. The sequenced material came from CD4+ T cells from blood, cultured in vitro. The receptors were sampled from a human donor who had recovered from COVID-19.

This chain uses TRBV20-1 with TRBJ2-7; D unclear. The germline V gene has CDR1 DFQATT and CDR2 SNEGSKA (reference sequence). The CDR3 contains 12 residues. V dropped 0 bases and J dropped 5 bases, with 8 bases sitting between them. CDR3 protein: CSARDGADEQYF. For the CDR3, the DNA is TGCAGTGCTAGAGATGGCGCAGACGAGCAGTACTTC.

In its sample, this clonotype was seen a few times. The genes are TRBV5-4 and TRBJ1-5; possible D gene TRBD1, 6 bases. Germline V gene data show CDR1 as SGHNT and CDR2 as YYREEE (reference sequence). This CDR3 has 13 residues. Trimming took 2 bases from V and 4 from J, leaving 7 bases between them. For the CDR3, the DNA is TGTGCCAGCAGCTTCGGACAGAATCAGCCCCAGCATTTT. Protein product: CASSFGQNQPQHF.

A few counts support this clonotype. The CDR3 DNA follows: TGTGCCAGCAGTGAGGGAGCGGGCACTGAAGCTTTCTTT. Its protein product is CASSEGAGTEAFF. The V call is TRBV2, the J call TRBJ1-1; D call uncertain. CDR3 length: 13 amino acids. Germline V lookup: CDR1 SNHLY, CDR2 FYNNEI. V was pared by 3 bases and J by 4 bases, with 9 bases between.

CDR3 amino acids: CASRYTNTEAFF. CDR3 sequence (DNA): TGTGCCAGCAGATACACTAACACTGAAGCTTTCTTT. V and J are TRBV12-3 or TRBV12-4 and TRBJ1-1, with D hard to call. V was trimmed by 6 bases and J by 2 bases, leaving 7 bases between them. There are 12 residues in the CDR3.

This clonotype occurred a few times. This chain joins TRBV20-1 and TRBJ2-3; TRBD2 agrees at 11 bases. The CDR3 runs to 15 residues. Unmatched junction bases numbered 12, after V lost 5 bases and J lost 8 bases. CDR1 is DFQATT, CDR2 SNEGSKA, per germline (reference sequence). CDR3 DNA: TGCAGTGCTCCAACTAGCGGGAGAATATCCGGTACGCAGTATTTT. This encodes CSAPTSGRISGTQYF.

The chain employs TRBV20-1 and TRBJ1-5; D remains unclear. Germline V gene sequence: CDR1 DFQATT, CDR2 SNEGSKA (reference sequence). The V end lost 3 bases, the J end lost 0 bases, and 6 bases lay between the germline ends. This CDR3 spans 13 amino acids. This chain's CDR3 is CSARGYSNQPQHF. The CDR3 coding sequence is TGCAGTGCTAGGGGGTATAGCAATCAGCCCCAGCATTTT.

In its sample, this clonotype is large (0.1 to 1%). The rearrangement links TRBV6-1 to TRBJ1-1, with TRBD1 matching 8 bases. This CDR3 contains 15 residues. CDR1 is MNHNS, CDR2 SASEGT, per germline. The V segment lost 8 bases and the J segment 0 bases; nucleotides outside the gene matches: 8. The CDR3 coding sequence is TGTGCCAGCGAAACAGGGGGGCCAGTGAACACTGAAGCTTTCTTT. Its translation is CASETGGPVNTEAFF.

V gene TRBV20-1 combines with J gene TRBJ2-7, with D perhaps matching TRBD2 (5 bases). CDR3 length: 14 amino acids. The V gene's germline CDR1 is DFQATT and CDR2 SNEGSKA (reference sequence). With 5 bases removed from V and 4 bases from J, the gap between germline ends came to 18 bases. The CDR3 loop reads CSALGGYGLYEQYF. The CDR3 nucleotides are TGCAGTGCTTTAGGAGGTTACGGACTGTACGAGCAGTACTTC.